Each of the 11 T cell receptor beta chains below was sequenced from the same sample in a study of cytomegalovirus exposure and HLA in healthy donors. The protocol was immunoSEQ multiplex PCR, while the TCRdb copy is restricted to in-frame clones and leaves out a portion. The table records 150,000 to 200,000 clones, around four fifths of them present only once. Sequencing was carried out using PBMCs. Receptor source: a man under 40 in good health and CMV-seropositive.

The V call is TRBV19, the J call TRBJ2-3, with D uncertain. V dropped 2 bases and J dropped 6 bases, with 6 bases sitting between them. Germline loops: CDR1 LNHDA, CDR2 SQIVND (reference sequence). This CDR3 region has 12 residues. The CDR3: CASSIYGDTQYF. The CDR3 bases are TGTGCCAGTAGTATATACGGGGATACGCAGTATTTT.

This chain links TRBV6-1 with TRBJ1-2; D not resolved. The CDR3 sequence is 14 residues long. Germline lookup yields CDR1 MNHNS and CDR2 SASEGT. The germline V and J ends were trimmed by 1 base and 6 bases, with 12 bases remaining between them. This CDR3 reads CASSEERLAHGYTF. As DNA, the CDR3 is TGTGCCAGCAGTGAAGAGCGGCTCGCCCATGGCTACACCTTC.

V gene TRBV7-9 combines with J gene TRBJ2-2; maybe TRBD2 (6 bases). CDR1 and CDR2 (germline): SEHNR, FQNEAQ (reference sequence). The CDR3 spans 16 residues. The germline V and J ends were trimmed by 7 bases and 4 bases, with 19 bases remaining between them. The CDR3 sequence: CASTLGGTRVTGELFF. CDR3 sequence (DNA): TGTGCCAGCACCCTGGGGGGAACGCGGGTCACCGGGGAGCTGTTTTTT.

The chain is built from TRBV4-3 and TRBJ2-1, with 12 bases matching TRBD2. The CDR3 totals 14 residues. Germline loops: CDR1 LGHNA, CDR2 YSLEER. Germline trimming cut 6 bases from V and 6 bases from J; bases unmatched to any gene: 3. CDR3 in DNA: TGCGCCAGCAGACGGGGACTAGCGGGCAATGAGCAGTTCTTC. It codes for CASRRGLAGNEQFF.

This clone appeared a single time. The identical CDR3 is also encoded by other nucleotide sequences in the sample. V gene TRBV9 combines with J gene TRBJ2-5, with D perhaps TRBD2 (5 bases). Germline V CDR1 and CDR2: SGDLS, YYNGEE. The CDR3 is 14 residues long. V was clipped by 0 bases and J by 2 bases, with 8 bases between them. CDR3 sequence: CASSVGGVQETQYF. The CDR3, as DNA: TGTGCCAGCAGCGTAGGGGGAGTTCAAGAGACCCAGTACTTC. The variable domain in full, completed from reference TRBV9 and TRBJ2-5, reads DSGVTQTPKHLITATGQRVTLRCSPRSGDLSVYWYQQSLDQGLQFLIQYYNGEERAKGNILERFSAQQFPDLHSELNLSSLELGDSALYFCASSVGGVQETQYFGPGTRLLVL.

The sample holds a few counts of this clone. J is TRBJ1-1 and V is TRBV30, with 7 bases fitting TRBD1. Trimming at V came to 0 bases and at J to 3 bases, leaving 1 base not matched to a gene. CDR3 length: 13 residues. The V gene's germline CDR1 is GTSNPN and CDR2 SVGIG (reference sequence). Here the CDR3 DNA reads TGTGCCTGGAGTGTCCAGGGGGACACTGAAGCTTTCTTT. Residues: CAWSVQGDTEAFF.

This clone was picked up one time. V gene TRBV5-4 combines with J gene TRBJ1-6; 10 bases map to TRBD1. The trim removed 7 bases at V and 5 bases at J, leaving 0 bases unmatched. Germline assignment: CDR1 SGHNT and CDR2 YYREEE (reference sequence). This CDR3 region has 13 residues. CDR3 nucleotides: TGTGCCAGCGGGACAGGGGATAATTCACCCCTCCACTTT. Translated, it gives CASGTGDNSPLHF.

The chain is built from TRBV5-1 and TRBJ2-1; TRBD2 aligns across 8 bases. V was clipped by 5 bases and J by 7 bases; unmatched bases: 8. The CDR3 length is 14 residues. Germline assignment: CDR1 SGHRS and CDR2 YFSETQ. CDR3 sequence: CASRRRGDKNEQFF. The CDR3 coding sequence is TGCGCCAGCAGAAGGCGGGGGGATAAGAATGAGCAGTTCTTC.

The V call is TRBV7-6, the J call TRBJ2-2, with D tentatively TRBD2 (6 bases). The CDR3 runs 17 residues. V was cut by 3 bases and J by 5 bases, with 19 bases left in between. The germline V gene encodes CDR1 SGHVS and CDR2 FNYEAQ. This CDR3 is CASSFGVLGGETGELFF. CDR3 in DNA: TGTGCCAGCAGCTTCGGGGTACTGGGGGGTGAGACCGGGGAGCTGTTTTTT.

For the CDR3, the DNA is TGCGCCAGCAGCCAAGGTTCGACTAGCGGGGCCACAGATACGCAGTATTTT. It specifies CASSQGSTSGATDTQYF. The gene calls are TRBV4-3 and TRBJ2-3; 11 bases align to TRBD2. Germline CDR1 and CDR2: LGHNA and YSLEER. V gave up 1 base and J gave up 2 bases; unmatched junction bases: 5. This CDR3 is 17 amino acids long.

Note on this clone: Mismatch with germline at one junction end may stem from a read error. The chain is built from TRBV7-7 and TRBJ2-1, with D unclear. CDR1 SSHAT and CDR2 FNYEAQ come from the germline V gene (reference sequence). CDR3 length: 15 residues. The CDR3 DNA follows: TGTGCTAGCAGCTTAGGTGATAGCTCCTACAATGAGCAGTTCTTC. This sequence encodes CASSLGDSSYNEQFF.